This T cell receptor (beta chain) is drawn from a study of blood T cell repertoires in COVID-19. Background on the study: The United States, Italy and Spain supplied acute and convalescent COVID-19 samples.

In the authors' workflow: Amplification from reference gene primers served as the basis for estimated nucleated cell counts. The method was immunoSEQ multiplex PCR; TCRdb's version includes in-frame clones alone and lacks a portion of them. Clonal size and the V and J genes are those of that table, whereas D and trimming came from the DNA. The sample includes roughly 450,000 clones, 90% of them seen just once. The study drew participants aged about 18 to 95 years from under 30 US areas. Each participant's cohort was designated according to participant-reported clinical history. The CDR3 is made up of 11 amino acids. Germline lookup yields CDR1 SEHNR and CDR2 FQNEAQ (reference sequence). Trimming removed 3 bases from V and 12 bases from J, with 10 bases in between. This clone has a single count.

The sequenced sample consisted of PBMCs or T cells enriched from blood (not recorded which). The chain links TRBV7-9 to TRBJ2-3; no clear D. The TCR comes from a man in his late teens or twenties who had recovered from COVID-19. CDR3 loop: CASSFRDTQYF. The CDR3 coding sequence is TGTGCCAGCAGCTTTCGCGACACCCAGTATTTT.